One T cell receptor beta chain is described in this entry. Seattle cases were enrolled at active infection and followed longitudinally. Original data processing: Amplifying reference gene primers gave estimates of nucleated cell counts. Some clones are missing from TCRdb's copy, which holds only in-frame ones; the method was immunoSEQ multiplex PCR. V, J and clone size derive from that table, while D and trimming were established from the DNA sequence. Of around 210,000 clones detected, 85% appear once; the ten largest clones hold 4.5% to 6%. This sample stems from a study of blood T cell repertoires in COVID-19. Study information: Donors in the United States, Italy and Spain gave samples during acute or convalescent COVID-19.

V lost 0 bases and J lost 3; bases outside the gene matches: 5. This CDR3 has 15 amino acids. The germline V gene encodes CDR1 KGHSH and CDR2 LQKENI. This clonotype was sampled from a man aged 50 to 60 with COVID-19, enrolled during active disease. The specimen sequenced was peripheral blood. The chain couples TRBV18 to TRBJ2-7; 7 nucleotides match TRBD1. Written as DNA, the CDR3 is TGTGCCAGCTCACCACCATTCCGGGACAGCTACGAGCAGTACTTC. Protein sequence: CASSPPFRDSYEQYF. Based on the CDR3 plus reference TRBV18 and TRBJ2-7, the full variable domain is NAGVMQNPRHLVRRRGQEARLRCSPMKGHSHVYWYRQLPEEGLKFMVYLQKENIIDESGMPKERFSAEFPKEGPSILRIQQVVRGDSAAYFCASSPPFRDSYEQYFGPGTRLTVT.